Below, 6 T cell receptor beta chains from the same sample are listed, as sequenced in a study of T cells in Graves' hyperthyroidism and ophthalmopathy. Amplified regions were TCR beta CDR3 sequences from RNA transcripts. RT-PCR in the first round (using the HTBI primer set) targeted the TCR CDR3. TCRdb recomputed calls from the multiplex PCR reads with MiXCR, one row per CDR3 protein. The table includes around 690,000 distinct CDR3 sequences, approximately 15% detected once. The sample taken for sequencing was blood. These receptors were taken from a man between 50 and 59 years old with Graves' hyperthyroidism.

The rearrangement uses TRBV7-2 and TRBJ2-1; 11 bases fit TRBD2. CDR1 and CDR2 (germline): SGHTA, FQGNSA. The CDR3 runs to 15 residues. Trimming cost V 1 base and J 8 bases; bases outside gene matches: 4. The CDR3 nucleotides are TGTGCCAGCAGCTTAGTTACTAGCGGGAGTTATGAGCAGTTCTTC. Amino acid sequence: CASSLVTSGSYEQFF.

The sample holds a few counts of this clonotype. This chain links TRBV7-8 with TRBJ2-1, with a tentative D call TRBD2 (5 bases). The CDR3 is 14 residues long. Trimming removed 2 bases from V and 10 bases from J, with 15 bases in between. Germline V lookup: CDR1 SGHVS, CDR2 FQNEAQ. CDR3 residues: CASSLLGRWEEQFF. Here the CDR3 DNA reads TGTGCCAGCAGCTTACTAGGCCGCTGGGAGGAGCAGTTCTTC.

This clonotype was detected ten times or more. This chain connects TRBV28 to TRBJ2-2, with TRBD1 as a possible D gene (6 bases). From germline, CDR1 is MDHEN and CDR2 SYDVKM. With 3 bases removed from V and 5 bases from J, the gap between germline ends came to 16 bases. This CDR3 is 16 amino acids long. CDR3 DNA sequence: TGTGCCAGCAGTTTTGGGGGCGCGGTTGGGACCGGGGAGCTGTTTTTT. Its protein product is CASSFGGAVGTGELFF.

In its sample, this clonotype was seen many times. This chain connects TRBV28 to TRBJ1-1, with D hard to call. The CDR3 extends over 12 amino acids. Trimming removed 6 bases from V and 5 bases from J, with 10 bases in between. CDR1 is MDHEN, CDR2 SYDVKM, per germline. The DNA of the CDR3 is TGTGCCAGCAGGGAAGCGGGAACTGAAGCTTTCTTT. As protein: CASREAGTEAFF.

This clonotype showed up just a few times. This chain connects TRBV27 to TRBJ1-4, with 9 positions matching TRBD1. V lost 5 bases and J lost 4; bases outside the gene matches: 8. The CDR3 contains 16 residues. In germline, CDR1 is MNHEY, CDR2 SMNVEV (reference sequence). CDR3 residues: CASSLWTGVGNEKLFF. The DNA of the CDR3 is TGTGCCAGCAGTCTCTGGACAGGGGTGGGTAATGAAAAACTGTTTTTT.

A few counts support this clonotype. V and J are TRBV6-1 and TRBJ1-2; D is unresolved. In germline, CDR1 is MNHNS, CDR2 SASEGT. V was pared by 8 bases and J by 2 bases, with 9 bases between. The CDR3 has 12 amino acids. The CDR3 nucleotides are TGTGCCAGCGACGGCGGGAACTATGGCTACACCTTC. Its translation: CASDGGNYGYTF.